Shown below are 32 T cell receptor beta chains from a single sample sequenced in a study of T cells in women clearing cervical HPV infection. The table came from immunoSEQ multiplex PCR; TCRdb's copy has only in-frame clones and leaves some out. The sample yields about 32,000 clones, of which the top ten take up under 7.5%. Sequenced material: blood buffy coat. These receptor sequences come from a woman aged 18 to 75 with a cervical HPV16 infection that either progressed to CIN3+ or cleared (not recorded which).

CDR3 residues: CSARDPTRGRGPQETQYF. The sequenced part of the CDR3 DNA is TGCAGTGCTAGAGATCCCACGCGGGGGCGGGGGCCCCAAGAGACC. The V call is TRBV20-1, the J call TRBJ2-5; TRBD2 might be the D (7 bases). The CDR3 end falls 3 residues outside the read, so it is completed with the germline J gene. Trimming stripped 0 bases from V and 1 base from J, with 21 bases between. The CDR3 runs 18 residues. CDR1 is DFQATT and CDR2 is SNEGSKA in the germline V gene (reference sequence).

With respect to this clone: The read ends 3 residues early relative to the CDR3; the germline J gene fills the gap. The chain recombines TRBV5-5 with TRBJ1-1; D remains ambiguous. Germline CDR1 is SGHKS and CDR2 is YYEKEE (reference sequence). Trimming took 0 bases from V and 1 from J, leaving 7 bases between them. CDR3 size: 14 residues. The part of the CDR3 DNA that was read is TGTGCCAGCAGCTTGGTGTACGGGAACACTGAA. Translation: CASSLVYGNTE. The CDR3 in its entirety is CASSLVYGNTEAFF.

Concerning this clone itself: The CDR3 extends 3 residues past the end of the read, so its final part is completed from the germline J gene. The V and J genes are TRBV5-5 and TRBJ1-2, with D possibly TRBD1 on 5 matching bases. The CDR3 contains 14 residues. Trimming removed 6 bases from V and 5 bases from J, with 17 bases in between. Germline assignment: CDR1 SGHKS and CDR2 YYEKEE (reference sequence). The chain's CDR3 is CASNGGGRVYGYTF. CDR3 DNA (partial): TGTGCCAGCAACGGTGGGGGGAGGGTATATGGC. The full variable domain, completed using reference TRBV5-5 and TRBJ1-2, is DAGVTQSPTHLIKTRGQQVTLRCSPISGHKSVSWYQQVLGQGPQFIFQYYEKEERGRGNFPDRFSARQFPNYSSELNVNALLLGDSALYLCASNGGGRVYGYTFGSGTRLTVV.

With respect to this clone: The read terminates 3 residues ahead of where the CDR3 ends, so the germline J gene completes it. The rearrangement joins TRBV20-1 to TRBJ2-5; D is possibly TRBD1 (6 bases). The V end lost 6 bases, the J end lost 5 bases, and 22 bases lay between the germline ends. CDR1 is DFQATT and CDR2 is SNEGSKA in the germline V gene (reference sequence). The CDR3 totals 15 residues. This CDR3 reads CSAVSGDDYGETQYF. The covered CDR3 bases are TGCAGTGCCGTATCAGGGGACGACTACGGGGAGACC.

Concerning this clone itself: The read ends 3 residues shy of where the CDR3 ends; the end is completed using the germline J gene. This chain uses TRBV6-2 or TRBV6-3 with TRBJ2-3; 10 bases align to TRBD2. V shed 4 bases, J shed 2 bases, and the junction held 6 bases outside the gene matches. In germline, CDR1 is MNHEY, CDR2 SVGEGT. The CDR3 spans 16 residues. CDR3 DNA, as far as it was read: TGTGCCAGCAGTTGGCAGACTAGCGGGTACACAGATACG. This sequence encodes CASSWQTSGYTDT. The entire CDR3 reads CASSWQTSGYTDTQYF.

With regard to this clone: The CDR3 end falls 3 residues outside the read, so it is completed with the germline J gene. V and J are TRBV20-1 and TRBJ2-7; possibly TRBD2 for D (5 bases). Trimming took off 6 bases at V and 0 bases at J, with 15 bases between the two ends. The germline gives CDR1 DFQATT, CDR2 SNEGSKA (reference sequence). There are 14 residues in the CDR3. The DNA read from the CDR3 is TGCAGTGCGGAACCGGACTCAAACTCCTACGAG. Translating it yields CSAEPDSNSYE. The whole CDR3 is CSAEPDSNSYEQYF.

Comments on this clone: At one end, the junction sequence differs from germline, possibly due to a read error. The CDR3 DNA, read in part, is TGTGCCAGCAGTGACCCGAGCGCTGGAAACGCC. Its translation: CASSDPSAGNA. The whole CDR3 reads CASSDPSAGNAIYF. V and J are TRBV2 and TRBJ1-3; D gene ambiguous. The DNA ends 3 residues before the CDR3 does, and the rest of the CDR3 is filled in from the germline J gene. CDR3 size: 14 residues. Germline V gene lookup returns CDR1 SNHLY and CDR2 FYNNEI.

Turning to this clone: The CDR3 end is not reached by the read, which stops 3 residues before it; the germline J gene fills it in. The chain combines TRBV3-1 (or the pseudogene TRBV3-2) with TRBJ2-5, with TRBD2 as a possible D gene (5 bases). The length of the CDR3 is 16 residues. Looked up from germline, CDR1 is LGHDT and CDR2 is YNNKEL (reference sequence). V was cut by 1 base and J by 4 bases, with 16 bases left in between. The CDR3 bases that were read are TGTGCCAGCAGCCAAGGATCTAGCCCGGTGGTAGAGACC. This sequence encodes CASSQGSSPVVET. The whole CDR3 sequence reads CASSQGSSPVVETQYF.

As to this clone: The sequenced fragment ends 3 residues before the CDR3 boundary, so the rest is inferred from the germline J gene. The rearrangement uses TRBV7-2 and TRBJ1-5; no firm D call. CDR3 length: 15 amino acids. The germline V and J ends were trimmed by 5 bases and 5 bases, with 16 bases remaining between them. CDR1 SGHTA and CDR2 FQGNSA come from the germline V gene. The sequenced CDR3 bases are TGTGCCAGCAGCATCACGGGGAGTCCGGATCAGCCC. This sequence encodes CASSITGSPDQP. The entire CDR3 is CASSITGSPDQPQHF.

Points on this clone: The read falls 3 residues short of the CDR3 end, and the missing part is taken from the germline J gene. The chain combines TRBV27 with TRBJ1-2; TRBD1 agrees at 9 bases. J lost 5 bases, V lost 9 bases, and 16 bases had no gene match. This CDR3 is built from 16 residues. Per germline, CDR1 MNHEY and CDR2 SMNVEV (reference sequence). CDR3 loop: CASSYRDRAPFYGYTF. The DNA read from the CDR3 is TGTGCCAGTAGCTACCGGGACAGGGCTCCCTTTTATGGC.

Points on this clone: The read terminates 3 residues ahead of where the CDR3 ends, so the germline J gene completes it. The chain is built from TRBV6-1 and TRBJ2-3; possibly TRBD2 for D (6 bases). Per the germline V gene, CDR1 is MNHNS and CDR2 is SASEGT. The CDR3 covers 16 residues. Trimming cost V 2 bases and J 3 bases, with 15 bases left between them. CDR3 DNA, as far as it was read: TGTGCCAGCAGTGAACTAACGCGGGCGGGGACAGATACG. Its translation: CASSELTRAGTDT. The entire CDR3 sequence reads CASSELTRAGTDTQYF.

In regard to this clone: The CDR3 end is not reached by the read, which stops 3 residues before it; the germline J gene fills it in. The gene calls are TRBV5-1 and TRBJ2-7, with TRBD1 identical over 11 bases. In germline, CDR1 is SGHRS, CDR2 YFSETQ. The CDR3 is made up of 13 amino acids. Unmatched junction bases numbered 1, after V lost 2 bases and J lost 6 bases. CDR3 bases read: TGCGCCAGCAGCTTCGGGACAGGGGGCGAG. This encodes CASSFGTGGE. The entire CDR3 is CASSFGTGGEQYF.

Concerning this clone: The read terminates 3 residues ahead of where the CDR3 ends, so the germline J gene completes it. The V call is TRBV20-1, the J call TRBJ2-7; 9 nucleotides align to TRBD2. Germline loops: CDR1 DFQATT, CDR2 SNEGSKA (reference sequence). V lost 5 bases and J lost 2; bases outside the gene matches: 4. The CDR3 has 13 amino acids. The CDR3: CSAQTSGPYEQYF. The covered CDR3 bases are TGCAGTGCTCAGACTAGCGGTCCCTACGAG.

This clone shows up as medium-sized by frequency. The read falls 3 residues short of the CDR3 end, and the missing part is taken from the germline J gene. This chain joins TRBV5-6 and TRBJ1-2; 8 bases map to TRBD1. The junction had 7 bases not matched to a gene; V was cut back by 5 bases and J by 1 base. This CDR3 contains 15 residues. From germline, CDR1 is SGHDT and CDR2 YYEEEE. CDR3 protein: CASRYWTGNNYGYTF. CDR3 DNA, as far as it was read: TGTGCCAGCAGATATTGGACAGGGAATAACTATGGC. Together with reference TRBV5-6 and TRBJ1-2, the CDR3 gives the full variable domain: DAGVTQSPTHLIKTRGQQVTLRCSPKSGHDTVSWYQQALGQGPQFIFQYYEEEERQRGNFPDRFSGHQFPNYSSELNVNALLLGDSALYLCASRYWTGNNYGYTFGSGTRLTVV.

In the case of this clone: With the read ending 3 residues before the CDR3 end, the germline J gene is used to fill in that end. The J gene is TRBJ2-3, the V gene TRBV7-2; TRBD2 matches 11 bases. Germline CDR1 is SGHTA and CDR2 is FQGNSA. The CDR3 runs 16 residues. With V trimmed by 0 bases and J by 3 bases, 2 bases remained unmatched. CDR3 loop: CASSLATSGGTDTQYF. The part of the CDR3 DNA that was read is TGTGCCAGCAGCTTAGCTACTAGCGGGGGAACAGATACG.

A note on this clone: The read finishes 3 residues shy of the CDR3 end, and the germline J gene is used to complete it. V is TRBV28 and J is TRBJ2-7; D is possibly TRBD1 (6 bases). V shed 2 bases and J shed 0 bases, with 14 bases lying between them. CDR1 and CDR2 from the germline V gene are MDHEN and SYDVKM. The CDR3 spans 16 residues. The CDR3 is CASSLKVGQLSYEQYF. Incomplete CDR3 DNA: TGTGCCAGCAGTTTAAAGGTAGGACAGCTCTCCTACGAG.

In regard to this clone: The read finishes 3 residues shy of the CDR3 end, and the germline J gene is used to complete it. The chain is built from TRBV20-1 and TRBJ2-5, with 12 bases aligning to TRBD2. CDR1 is DFQATT and CDR2 is SNEGSKA in the germline V gene (reference sequence). The ends lost 4 bases at V and 5 bases at J; junction bases unmatched: 17. The CDR3 runs 18 residues. The part of the CDR3 DNA that was read is TGCAGTGCTACTCCCCGGTTTCTAGCGGGGGGGCCTGGGGAGACC. Translating gives CSATPRFLAGGPGET. The whole CDR3 sequence reads CSATPRFLAGGPGETQYF.

Concerning this clone: The CDR3 goes on 3 residues after the read ends, and that part is filled in from the germline J gene. The chain is built from TRBV7-6 and TRBJ2-7, with 7 bases aligning to TRBD1. Trimming cost V 4 bases and J 0 bases; bases outside gene matches: 6. Germline V gene lookup returns CDR1 SGHVS and CDR2 FNYEAQ. The CDR3 contains 15 residues. The DNA read from the CDR3 is TGTGCCAGCAGCTCACTAGACAGGGACTCCTACGAG. Translated, it gives CASSSLDRDSYE. The whole CDR3 sequence reads CASSSLDRDSYEQYF. Combining the CDR3 with reference TRBV7-6 and TRBJ2-7 gives the whole variable domain GAGVSQSPRYKVTKRGQDVALRCDPISGHVSLYWYRQALGQGPEFLTYFNYEAQQDKSGLPNDRFSAERPEGSISTLTIQRTEQRDSAMYRCASSSLDRDSYEQYFGPGTRLTVT.

CDR3 amino acids: CASSQDRVAYEQYF. Incomplete CDR3 DNA: TGTGCCAGCAGCCAGGACAGGGTGGCCTACGAG. This chain joins TRBV12-3 or TRBV12-4 and TRBJ2-7, with 8 bases that match TRBD1. The read halts 3 residues ahead of the CDR3 end, with the missing end drawn from the germline J gene. After removal of 6 bases from V and 2 bases from J, the junction contained 6 bases not matched to a gene. The CDR3 spans 14 residues.

Regarding this clone: The read comes to an end 3 residues before the CDR3 does, leaving the germline J gene to fill in the end. The identical CDR3 is also encoded by other nucleotide sequences in the sample. The J gene is TRBJ1-2, the V gene TRBV10-3, with TRBD1 identical over 10 bases. From germline, CDR1 is ENHRY and CDR2 SYGVKD. This CDR3 region has 12 residues. V was clipped by 6 bases and J by 6 bases; unmatched bases: 1. The CDR3 is CAISGQGDGYTF. The CDR3 bases that were read are TGTGCCATCAGCGGACAGGGGGATGGC.

Worth noting for this clone: The read ends 3 residues shy of where the CDR3 ends; the end is completed using the germline J gene. V usage is TRBV5-6 and J usage is TRBJ1-2; 7 nucleotides line up with TRBD1. The germline CDR1 and CDR2 sequences are SGHDT and YYEEEE. This CDR3 has 13 amino acids. Incomplete CDR3 DNA: TGTGCCAGCAGCTTGGTAGGGGGCTCGGGC. Residues: CASSLVGGSG. The CDR3 reads in full as CASSLVGGSGYTF. Using reference TRBV5-6 and TRBJ1-2 for the parts outside the CDR3, the full variable domain is DAGVTQSPTHLIKTRGQQVTLRCSPKSGHDTVSWYQQALGQGPQFIFQYYEEEERQRGNFPDRFSGHQFPNYSSELNVNALLLGDSALYLCASSLVGGSGYTFGSGTRLTVV.

With respect to this clone: The read ends 3 residues shy of where the CDR3 ends; the end is completed using the germline J gene. This sequence joins TRBV7-6 and TRBJ2-3; 7 nucleotides line up with TRBD2. The CDR3 covers 16 residues. Germline values: CDR1 SGHVS, CDR2 FNYEAQ. J gave up 5 bases and V 1 base, and 9 bases lay outside the gene matches. The CDR3 protein is CASSLGSGGGGDTQYF. CDR3 DNA (partial): TGTGCCAGCAGCTTAGGGTCCGGCGGGGGTGGAGATACG.

About this clone itself: With the read ending 3 residues before the CDR3 end, the germline J gene is used to fill in that end. The chain combines TRBV6-1 with TRBJ1-5; possibly TRBD1 for D (6 bases). Looked up from germline, CDR1 is MNHNS and CDR2 is SASEGT. This CDR3 spans 17 amino acids. Trimming removed 1 base at V and 3 bases at J, with 16 bases between. The CDR3 bases that were read are TGTGCCAGCAGTGAAGGTTGGGGGGGGGCCCCCAATCAGCCC. Residues: CASSEGWGGAPNQP. From start to end, the CDR3 is CASSEGWGGAPNQPQHF.

Remarks on this clone: The CDR3 end lies 3 residues beyond the end of the read and is filled in from the germline J gene. The V call is TRBV5-5, the J call TRBJ2-7, with D maybe TRBD1 (5 bases). Trimming left V 0 bases short and J 3 bases short, with 13 bases between. The germline gives CDR1 SGHKS, CDR2 YYEKEE (reference sequence). The CDR3 runs 15 residues. Partial CDR3 DNA: TGTGCCAGCAGCTTGGGACAGATCCCCAACTACGAG. This codes for CASSLGQIPNYE. The whole CDR3 sequence reads CASSLGQIPNYEQYF.

Comment on this clone: From the germline J gene comes the end of the CDR3, since the read stops 3 residues before it. The chain links TRBV2 to TRBJ1-1; 7 nucleotides agree with TRBD1. Per the germline V gene, CDR1 is SNHLY and CDR2 is FYNNEI. The CDR3 runs to 14 residues. V lost 4 bases, J lost 1 base, and 3 bases stayed unmatched. CDR3 in amino acids: CASSVDRTNTEAFF. The part of the CDR3 DNA that was read is TGTGCCAGCAGTGTGGACAGGACGAACACTGAA.

Remarks on this clone: The read falls 3 residues short of the CDR3 end, and the missing part is taken from the germline J gene. This chain joins TRBV19 and TRBJ2-1; D might be TRBD2 (6 bases). The CDR3 consists of 14 residues. From germline, CDR1 is LNHDA and CDR2 SQIVND (reference sequence). The V gene lost 10 bases and the J gene lost 4 bases, with 17 bases spanning the gap. Incomplete CDR3 DNA: TGTGCCACCCTTCCCGGGACTCGTTACAATGAG. The encoded protein is CATLPGTRYNE. The full-length CDR3 reads as CATLPGTRYNEQFF.

Comment on this clone: The CDR3 goes on 3 residues after the read ends, and that part is filled in from the germline J gene. The rearrangement joins TRBV19 to TRBJ2-1, with D possibly TRBD1 on 5 matching bases. This CDR3 spans 12 amino acids. Trimming removed 5 bases at V and 4 bases at J, with 6 bases between. Germline CDR1 and CDR2: LNHDA and SQIVND (reference sequence). The covered CDR3 bases are TGTGCCAGTAGTCGACAGTACAATGAG. Amino acid sequence: CASSRQYNE. The CDR3, in full, reads CASSRQYNEQFF.

Worth noting for this clone: The read finishes 3 residues shy of the CDR3 end, and the germline J gene is used to complete it. The chain recombines TRBV20-1 with TRBJ2-1; the match to TRBD2 covers 11 bases. The CDR3 is 16 amino acids. CDR1 and CDR2 from the germline V gene are DFQATT and SNEGSKA (reference sequence). V lost 3 bases to trimming and J lost 0 bases; unmatched junction nucleotides: 4. CDR3 loop: CSARIAGGSSYNEQFF. CDR3 DNA, as far as it was read: TGCAGTGCTAGGATAGCGGGGGGGAGCTCCTACAATGAG.

About this clone itself: The CDR3 extends 3 residues past the end of the read, so its final part is completed from the germline J gene. The chain has TRBV12-3 or TRBV12-4 and TRBJ2-1, with 7 bases lining up with TRBD1. The CDR3 totals 15 residues. With 6 bases clipped from V and 4 bases from J, the junction kept 9 bases outside the gene matches. CDR3 loop: CASSRGQNRYNEQFF. The sequenced CDR3 bases are TGTGCCAGCAGCCGGGGACAGAACCGATACAATGAG.

To note about this clone: The DNA ends 3 residues before the CDR3 does, and the rest of the CDR3 is filled in from the germline J gene. The chain is built from TRBV28 and TRBJ1-5, with 9 bases fitting TRBD1. The CDR3 extends over 15 amino acids. From germline, CDR1 is MDHEN and CDR2 SYDVKM. The ends lost 5 bases at V and 7 bases at J; junction bases unmatched: 9. The sequenced CDR3 bases are TGTGCCAGCAGTCCAGAAGGGACAGGGCGCCAGCCC. It is translated as CASSPEGTGRQP. The full CDR3 is CASSPEGTGRQPQHF.

As concerns this clone: The CDR3 is cut off 3 residues early in the read; its end comes from the germline J gene. This chain connects TRBV20-1 to TRBJ2-7; TRBD2 matches at 10 bases. The CDR3 loop spans 16 amino acids. J gave up 2 bases and V 3 bases, and 10 bases lay outside the gene matches. Germline V gives CDR1 DFQATT, CDR2 SNEGSKA (reference sequence). The sequenced CDR3 bases are TGCAGTGCTAGTACCCTAGCGGGGGACCTGACCTACGAG. Its protein product is CSASTLAGDLTYE. The entire CDR3 protein is CSASTLAGDLTYEQYF.

As to this clone: The CDR3 end falls 3 residues outside the read, so it is completed with the germline J gene. The genes are TRBV10-3 and TRBJ2-7, with a possible D match to TRBD1 (5 bases). V was shortened by 6 bases and J by 5 bases, with 17 bases between the two germline ends. Germline lookup yields CDR1 ENHRY and CDR2 SYGVKD. The CDR3 covers 14 residues. CDR3 sequence: CAISLAGFADEQYF. The sequenced part of the CDR3 DNA is TGTGCCATCAGCCTTGCAGGGTTTGCCGACGAG.